The TCR beta chain described here comes from a study of blood T cell repertoires in COVID-19. Study at large: COVID-19 samples collected from the United States, Italy and Spain covered acute and convalescent phases. The analysed material was cDNA or gDNA that came from T cells, B-cell-depleted T cells, or PBMCs.

The germline gives CDR1 LGHNA, CDR2 YSLEER. CDR3 length equals 16 residues. J gave up 4 bases and V 1 base, and 5 bases lay outside the gene matches. As handled by the study authors: Amplifying reference gene primers gave estimates of nucleated cell counts. Using immunoSEQ multiplex PCR, the repertoire was profiled, and TCRdb retains in-frame clones only, with some absent. Clone size and the V and J calls come from that table; the DNA yielded D and trimming. The profile shows fewer than 250,000 clones, 85% to 90% of them singletons. The sequencing input was peripheral blood. The TCR originated in a human donor in a cohort sampled during active COVID-19. The chain uses TRBV4-3 and TRBJ2-2; the match to TRBD2 covers 8 bases. Written as DNA, the CDR3 is TGCGCCAGCAGCCAAGTCCGGACTAGCCTCACCGGGGAGCTGTTTTTT. This codes for CASSQVRTSLTGELFF.